What follows are 25 T cell receptor beta chains derived from one specimen sequenced in a study of beta chain features in type 1 diabetes. Isolated RNA was reverse transcribed in full, so expressed TCRB transcripts were sequenced. Method: immunoSEQ multiplex PCR; TCRdb's copy keeps in-frame clones and lacks some. This table has 200,000 to 300,000 clones, approximately 14% appearing once. The sample was naive CD4+ T cells from blood. The receptors derive from a woman between 40 and 55 years old in good health.

The DNA of the CDR3 is TGTGCCAGCAGTTATGCTAGCGGTAAAGAGACCCAGTACTTC. This gives the protein CASSYASGKETQYF. The rearrangement uses TRBV6-5 and TRBJ2-5, with 7 bases fitting TRBD2. With V trimmed by 3 bases and J by 3 bases, 4 bases remained unmatched. Germline V gene sequence: CDR1 MNHEY, CDR2 SVGAGI. This CDR3 has 14 amino acids.

In its sample, this clone was seen a few times. The V call is TRBV10-1, the J call TRBJ2-3, with D possibly being TRBD1 (6 bases). V was cut by 2 bases and J by 5 bases, with 8 bases left in between. Germline assignment: CDR1 WNHNN and CDR2 SYGVQD (reference sequence). The CDR3 sequence is 13 residues long. CDR3 region: CASSEQGRDTQYF. The CDR3 coding sequence is TGCGCCAGCAGTGAGCAGGGGCGAGATACGCAGTATTTT.

This clone has just a few counts. The chain uses TRBV6-4 and TRBJ1-1; 7 bases are a match to TRBD1. V lost 4 bases and J lost 7; bases outside the gene matches: 6. Germline-derived CDR1 and CDR2 are MRHNA and SNTAGT. The CDR3 runs 13 residues. DNA for the CDR3: TGTGCCAGCAGTGCAGAAAGGGGGCTTGAAGCTTTCTTT. It is translated as CASSAERGLEAFF.

This clone was seen a handful of times. The genes are TRBV19 and TRBJ1-5, with TRBD1 matching 9 bases. V lost 6 bases and J lost 4; bases outside the gene matches: 10. The CDR3 covers 16 residues. Germline values: CDR1 LNHDA, CDR2 SQIVND (reference sequence). CDR3 DNA: TGTGCCAGTAGCCAAAGGGGACAGGGAAGGAATCAGCCCCAGCATTTT. Protein product: CASSQRGQGRNQPQHF.

The table lists this clone with a few counts. The chain is built from TRBV20-1 and TRBJ2-5; 7 bases agree with TRBD2. CDR3 length: 11 residues. Germline V gene data show CDR1 as DFQATT and CDR2 as SNEGSKA (reference sequence). In nucleotides, the CDR3 is TGCAGCCGGGGGGTAGGAGAGACCCAGTACTTC. Its protein product is CSRGVGETQYF.

The J gene is TRBJ1-1, the V gene TRBV19; TRBD1 is a possible D gene (6 bases). CDR1 LNHDA and CDR2 SQIVND come from the germline V gene (reference sequence). The CDR3 consists of 12 residues. V was pared by 5 bases and J by 7 bases, with 11 bases between. In nucleotides, the CDR3 is TGTGCCAGTAGTCCGCGGACAGTTGAAGCTTTCTTT. This codes for CASSPRTVEAFF.

This clone was observed a few times. The chain has TRBV5-6 and TRBJ2-7; weak D call: TRBD2 (6 bases). The V end was cut by 0 bases, the J end by 5 bases, with 12 bases between. Germline V lookup: CDR1 SGHDT, CDR2 YYEEEE. This CDR3 region has 14 residues. The DNA for the CDR3 is TGTGCCAGCAGCTTGGCGGGGGATCCCGACGAGCAGTACTTC. Translating it yields CASSLAGDPDEQYF. The full variable domain, completed using reference TRBV5-6 and TRBJ2-7, is DAGVTQSPTHLIKTRGQQVTLRCSPKSGHDTVSWYQQALGQGPQFIFQYYEEEERQRGNFPDRFSGHQFPNYSSELNVNALLLGDSALYLCASSLAGDPDEQYFGPGTRLTVT.

This clone was seen only a few times. The V call is TRBV19, the J call TRBJ2-1; D is perhaps TRBD1 (6 bases). The ends were cut back, 4 bases at V and 4 bases at J, with 14 bases in the middle. The CDR3 extends over 15 amino acids. CDR1 and CDR2 (germline): LNHDA, SQIVND (reference sequence). The CDR3 here is CASSKATGLYNEQFF. CDR3 in DNA: TGTGCCAGTAGTAAGGCGACAGGCCTTTACAATGAGCAGTTCTTC. Looking up the rest from reference TRBV19 and TRBJ2-1 gives the full variable domain: DGGITQSPKYLFRKEGQNVTLSCEQNLNHDAMYWYRQDPGQGLRLIYYSQIVNDFQKGDIAEGYSVSREKKESFPLTVTSAQKNPTAFYLCASSKATGLYNEQFFGPGTRLTVL.

The chain links TRBV4-1 to TRBJ1-2, with a possible D match to TRBD1 (5 bases). Germline loops: CDR1 MGHRA, CDR2 YSYEKL. The length of the CDR3 is 16 residues. V was cut by 0 bases and J by 0 bases, with 11 bases left in between. The chain's CDR3 is CASSQDSDSANYGYTF. The CDR3 DNA is TGCGCCAGCAGCCAAGACTCCGACAGTGCTAACTATGGCTACACCTTC.

This clone came up a few times. The chain has TRBV10-3 and TRBJ2-5, with D possibly TRBD1 on 6 matching bases. CDR3 size: 11 residues. Trimming shortened V by 10 bases and J by 4 bases, and 10 bases separated the two germline ends. The germline gives CDR1 ENHRY, CDR2 SYGVKD. CDR3 sequence reads: CATTQGETQYF. The CDR3 bases are TGTGCCACCACACAGGGAGAGACCCAGTACTTC.

The rearrangement joins TRBV19 to TRBJ2-2, with D maybe TRBD2 (7 bases). V dropped 6 bases and J dropped 5 bases, with 13 bases sitting between them. CDR1 is LNHDA and CDR2 is SQIVND in the germline V gene (reference sequence). CDR3 length: 14 residues. As DNA, the CDR3 is TGTGCCAGTAGAGCGGGACACACAACCGGGGAGCTGTTTTTT. This sequence encodes CASRAGHTTGELFF.

The table lists this clone with a few counts. This chain uses TRBV10-2 with TRBJ2-7; D is ambiguous. This CDR3 comprises 14 residues. Germline CDR1 reads WSHSY; CDR2 reads SAAADI. Trimming removed 0 bases from V and 0 bases from J, with 6 bases in between. CDR3 residues: CASSESSSSYEQYF. DNA for the CDR3: TGCGCCAGCAGTGAGTCCTCTTCCTCCTACGAGCAGTACTTC.

The chain uses TRBV2 and TRBJ1-4, with D possibly TRBD1 on 5 matching bases. From germline, CDR1 is SNHLY and CDR2 FYNNEI. This CDR3 has 14 amino acids. V lost 1 base, J lost 6 bases, and 9 bases lay in between. CDR3 sequence (DNA): TGTGCCAGCAGTGAAGGGGGCGCCTATGAAAAACTGTTTTTT. This translates into CASSEGGAYEKLFF.

The V gene is TRBV5-8, the J gene TRBJ2-4; D uncertain. Germline V gene data show CDR1 as SGHTS and CDR2 as YDEGEE. CDR3 size: 12 residues. Trimming shortened V by 3 bases and J by 5 bases, and 6 bases separated the two germline ends. CDR3 DNA: TGTGCCAGCAGCTATCTTCAAAACATTCAGTACTTC. Protein product: CASSYLQNIQYF.

V and J are TRBV19 and TRBJ1-4; tentative D call: TRBD1 (5 bases). Germline-derived CDR1 and CDR2 are LNHDA and SQIVND (reference sequence). V dropped 9 bases and J dropped 7 bases, with 15 bases sitting between them. CDR3 length: 13 residues. This chain's CDR3 is CASAQESGEKLFF. DNA for the CDR3: TGTGCCAGCGCACAGGAGTCAGGTGAAAAACTGTTTTTT.

This clone has a handful of counts. V gene TRBV7-2 combines with J gene TRBJ2-5, with D possibly being TRBD2 (5 bases). Trimming removed 1 base at V and 13 bases at J, with 16 bases between. The CDR3 contains 13 residues. CDR1 and CDR2 from the germline V gene are SGHTA and FQGNSA. In nucleotides, the CDR3 is TGTGCCAGCAGCTTAGGGACTTCCCACGTCCGGTACTTC. Its translation: CASSLGTSHVRYF.

Only a few counts were recorded for this clone. The DNA for the CDR3 is TGTGCCAGCAGCTTGGACGACAGGGTCGGAACTGAAGCTTTCTTT. As protein: CASSLDDRVGTEAFF. V gene TRBV5-6 combines with J gene TRBJ1-1, with 7 bases identical to TRBD1. V lost 0 bases to trimming and J lost 5 bases; unmatched junction nucleotides: 7. The CDR3 is 15 amino acids. Germline V gene data show CDR1 as SGHDT and CDR2 as YYEEEE. Full variable domain (remainder filled in from reference TRBV5-6 and TRBJ1-1): DAGVTQSPTHLIKTRGQQVTLRCSPKSGHDTVSWYQQALGQGPQFIFQYYEEEERQRGNFPDRFSGHQFPNYSSELNVNALLLGDSALYLCASSLDDRVGTEAFFGQGTRLTVV.

This clone was seen more than once but under ten times. The chain combines TRBV7-9 with TRBJ2-3; a weak D match, TRBD2 (6 bases). The germline V and J ends were trimmed by 4 bases and 5 bases, with 19 bases remaining between them. CDR1 and CDR2 (germline): SEHNR, FQNEAQ (reference sequence). The CDR3 has 16 residues. CDR3 nucleotide sequence: TGTGCCAGCAGCTCCTTTCGCGCGGCGGGGCGAGATACGCAGTATTTT. Translated: CASSSFRAAGRDTQYF.

J is TRBJ1-5 and V is TRBV18; D might be TRBD1 (5 bases). Trimming left V 2 bases short and J 4 bases short, with 12 bases between. The germline V gene encodes CDR1 KGHSH and CDR2 LQKENI. The CDR3 is 15 amino acids. This CDR3 is CASSPGRAINQPQHF. CDR3 nucleotides: TGTGCCAGCTCACCAGGCAGGGCCATTAATCAGCCCCAGCATTTT.

Many counts were recorded for this clone. The rearrangement joins TRBV29-1 to TRBJ1-1; D is possibly TRBD1 (6 bases). The V gene lost 5 bases and the J gene lost 4 bases, with 17 bases spanning the gap. CDR1 and CDR2 (germline): SQVTM, ANQGSEA. This CDR3 comprises 14 residues. CDR3 in amino acids: CSVPTTGRGTEAFF. Here the CDR3 DNA reads TGCAGCGTTCCGACGACAGGCCGAGGCACTGAAGCTTTCTTT. Full variable domain (outside the CDR3, taken from reference TRBV29-1 and TRBJ1-1): SAVISQKPSRDICQRGTSLTIQCQVDSQVTMMFWYRQQPGQSLTLIATANQGSEATYESGFVIDKFPISRPNLTFSTLTVSNMSPEDSSIYLCSVPTTGRGTEAFFGQGTRLTVV.

This clone occurred a few times. The chain links TRBV5-4 to TRBJ1-1; TRBD1 is a possible D gene (5 bases). The CDR3 runs to 15 residues. Germline loops: CDR1 SGHNT, CDR2 YYREEE (reference sequence). V lost 4 bases and J 6 bases, leaving 19 bases between the germline ends. The CDR3 spells CASSHTSGGAAEAFF. The DNA for the CDR3 is TGTGCCAGCAGCCACACCTCCGGAGGGGCGGCTGAAGCTTTCTTT.

This clone was seen a few times. The chain employs TRBV7-9 and TRBJ1-6, with a weak D call TRBD1 (5 bases). CDR1 and CDR2 from the germline V gene are SEHNR and FQNEAQ (reference sequence). The CDR3 sequence is 14 residues long. V was cut by 6 bases and J by 10 bases, with 16 bases left in between. DNA of the CDR3: TGTGCCAGCAGGGGACTGGACGGGGCCTCACCCCTCCACTTT. This sequence encodes CASRGLDGASPLHF.

The chain links TRBV6-6 to TRBJ1-5; D may be TRBD1 (5 bases). V was shortened by 2 bases and J by 7 bases, with 12 bases between the two germline ends. Germline assignment: CDR1 MNHNY and CDR2 SVGAGI (reference sequence). The length of the CDR3 is 14 residues. The CDR3 is CASSYGQGGQPQHF. The CDR3 DNA reads as TGTGCCAGCAGTTACGGGCAGGGAGGACAGCCCCAGCATTTT.

The chain has TRBV29-1 and TRBJ2-5, with D possibly being TRBD1 (6 bases). The DNA matches TRBJ2-7 better at its end, which makes the J call doubtful. This CDR3 spans 16 amino acids. Per germline, CDR1 SQVTM and CDR2 ANQGSEA. The DNA for the CDR3 is TGCAGCGTTGGAGGAGGCGTGACAGGTCCCTCCTACGAGCAGTACTTC. It codes for CSVGGGVTGPSYEQYF.

This clone was seen a handful of times. The chain recombines TRBV5-1 with TRBJ2-1; TRBD2 aligns across 7 bases. Germline CDR1 reads SGHRS; CDR2 reads YFSETQ. With V trimmed by 3 bases and J by 0 bases, 0 bases remained unmatched. The CDR3 length is 14 residues. DNA for the CDR3: TGCGCCAGCAGCTGGGGGGGCTCCTACAATGAGCAGTTCTTC. Translation: CASSWGGSYNEQFF.